What follows are 10 T cell receptor beta chains derived from one specimen sequenced in a study of OX40 agonist ivuxolimab in advanced cancers. Libraries were built with the immunoSEQ multiplex PCR assay. In TCRdb, the immuneACCESS table is reduced to in-frame sequences with V and J assigned. These tables do not hold every clone; where another copy was compared, an unresolved V gene accounts for under half, and the others remain unexplained. The sample includes about 77,000 clones, with 85% observed a single time. The ten largest make up 0.5% to 0.85% of the sample. This specimen was CD4+ or CD8+ T cells sorted from blood, taken in a trial of the OX40 agonist ivuxolimab. The receptor source for this set is an adult with an advanced solid tumor such as melanoma, head and neck, liver or kidney cancer.

This sequence joins TRBV6-1 and TRBJ2-7; D not certain. CDR3 length: 11 residues. CDR1 is MNHNS and CDR2 is SASEGT in the germline V gene. Between the trimmed V and J ends, which lost 6 bases and 2 bases, there was a span of 5 bases. CDR3 sequence (DNA): TGTGCCAGCAGGACGACCTACGAGCAGTACTTC. Its protein is CASRTTYEQYF.

V is TRBV14 and J is TRBJ2-2, with 8 bases aligning to TRBD2. Germline values: CDR1 SGHDN, CDR2 FVKESK. The V gene end was trimmed by 3 bases and the J gene end by 0 bases; junction bases not matched to a gene: 6. The CDR3 contains 17 residues. CDR3 in amino acids: CASSQISGGPNTGELFF. CDR3 nucleotide sequence: TGTGCCAGCAGCCAGATAAGCGGGGGCCCGAACACCGGGGAGCTGTTTTTT. Full variable domain (rest looked up from reference TRBV14 and TRBJ2-2): EAGVTQFPSHSVIEKGQTVTLRCDPISGHDNLYWYRRVMGKEIKFLLHFVKESKQDESGMPNNRFLAERTGGTYSTLKVQPAELEDSGVYFCASSQISGGPNTGELFFGEGSRLTVL.

The chain has TRBV6-5 and TRBJ1-1; weak D call: TRBD1 (6 bases). With 6 bases removed from V and 2 bases from J, the gap between germline ends came to 16 bases. The CDR3 runs 15 residues. The V gene's germline CDR1 is MNHEY and CDR2 SVGAGI. Here the CDR3 reads CASRPYGGHNTEAFF. In DNA, the CDR3 is TGTGCCAGCAGGCCCTATGGGGGACACAACACTGAAGCTTTCTTT.

This clone was observed a handful of times. The CDR3 bases are TGTGCCAGCAGGCAGGGGTACGAGCAGTACTTC. This encodes CASRQGYEQYF. The rearrangement links TRBV2 to TRBJ2-7, with D tentatively TRBD1 (6 bases). The V end lost 6 bases, the J end lost 4 bases, and 7 bases lay between the germline ends. Germline CDR1 and CDR2: SNHLY and FYNNEI. The CDR3 spans 11 residues.

The chain joins TRBV10-3 to TRBJ1-1, with a possible D match to TRBD1 (6 bases). Germline V lookup: CDR1 ENHRY, CDR2 SYGVKD. The CDR3 covers 13 residues. Trimming left V 2 bases short and J 5 bases short, with 9 bases between. CDR3 bases: TGTGCCATCAGTGAGCCAGGGGAGACTGAAGCTTTCTTT. Translated, it gives CAISEPGETEAFF.

V is TRBV5-6 and J is TRBJ1-5; possibly TRBD1 for D (6 bases). Between the trimmed V and J ends, which lost 8 bases and 7 bases, there was a span of 22 bases. CDR3 length: 15 amino acids. Germline V gene lookup returns CDR1 SGHDT and CDR2 YYEEEE. CDR3 in DNA: TGTGCCAGTCGAGCCCGTCGAACAGGGCCCCAGCCCCAGCATTTT. Its translation: CASRARRTGPQPQHF.

The chain combines TRBV7-7 with TRBJ2-7; 7 nucleotides align to TRBD1. The length of the CDR3 is 13 residues. Germline trimming cut 5 bases from V and 6 bases from J; bases unmatched to any gene: 7. Germline V gene sequence: CDR1 SSHAT, CDR2 FNYEAQ (reference sequence). The DNA for the CDR3 is TGTGCCAGCAGCGTCCAACAGGGGACCGAGCAGTACTTC. It translates to CASSVQQGTEQYF.

Here the CDR3 DNA reads TGTGCCATCAGTGAGGCCCGTAGCTCTGGGGCCAACGTCCTGACTTTC. This translates into CAISEARSSGANVLTF. This chain links TRBV10-3 with TRBJ2-6; D remains unclear. This CDR3 contains 16 residues. With 2 bases removed from V and 0 bases from J, the gap between germline ends came to 8 bases. CDR1 and CDR2 from the germline V gene are ENHRY and SYGVKD.

This rearrangement joins TRBV27 to TRBJ2-7; TRBD1 aligns across 9 bases. V gave up 8 bases and J gave up 3 bases; unmatched junction bases: 8. The CDR3 covers 14 residues. Germline CDR1 reads MNHEY; CDR2 reads SMNVEV (reference sequence). The CDR3 nucleotides are TGTGCCAGCTCGGTCCGGGACAGGGTCTACGAGCAGTACTTC. Encoded protein: CASSVRDRVYEQYF.

The chain is built from TRBV29-1 and TRBJ2-1; 10 positions agree with TRBD2. With V trimmed by 3 bases and J by 8 bases, 13 bases remained unmatched. The CDR3 totals 16 residues. Germline V lookup: CDR1 SQVTM, CDR2 ANQGSEA. In DNA, the CDR3 is TGCAGCGTTGAGGGGACCGAGCGGGGGGGTACCCATGAGCAGTTCTTC. It yields the protein CSVEGTERGGTHEQFF.